This is a list of T cell receptor beta chains from one sample in a study of T cells in Graves' hyperthyroidism and ophthalmopathy. From the multiplex PCR reads, TCRdb called clonotypes with MiXCR, one entry per CDR3 protein. Counted here are roughly 840,000 distinct CDR3 sequences, 35% to 45% occurring once; the ten biggest clones make up around 9.3%. Sequenced: blood. The receptors derive from a man between 18 and 35 years old with Graves' hyperthyroidism. Both conserved end residues are part of each CDR3. Fields, in order: D gene, clone size, V gene, J gene, CDR3 protein, CDR3 DNA. The D gene is left open where the match is weak. Size values are once, few and many counts, or a class for expanded clones, and some rows have none.

>-|many|TRBV10-2|TRBJ1-3
CASSGSRGGAGNTIYF
TGCGCCAGCAGTGGAAGTAGGGGGGGAGCTGGAAACACCATATATTTT
>-|-|TRBV20-1|TRBJ2-7
CSAKMDEQYF
TGCAGTGCTAAAATGGACGAGCAGTACTTC
>-|many|TRBV6-5|TRBJ1-1
CASSSNQLTEAFF
TGTGCCAGCAGTTCAAATCAGCTTACTGAAGCTTTCTTT
>-|-|TRBV6-5|TRBJ2-5
CASSYSGRVNTGETQYF
TGTGCCAGCAGTTACTCGGGCAGGGTGAACACCGGGGAGACCCAGTACTTC
>-|few|TRBV20-1|TRBJ2-5
CSARDTVGQGIKTQYF
TGCAGTGCTAGAGATACCGTCGGGCAGGGGATAAAGACCCAGTACTTC
>TRBD2|-|TRBV9|TRBJ2-7
CASNTRGTSNHEQYF
TGTGCCAGCAACACGAGGGGGACTAGCAATCACGAGCAGTACTTC
>-|-|TRBV29-1|TRBJ2-7
CSSSTGYGEQYF
TGCAGCAGTTCAACAGGGTATGGCGAGCAGTACTTC
>-|-|TRBV29-1|TRBJ1-4
CSVGRGTNEKLFF
TGCAGCGTGGGACGGGGCACTAATGAAAAACTGTTTTTT
>TRBD1|-|TRBV10-3|TRBJ1-5
CASGGTATNQPQHF
TGTGCCAGCGGCGGGACAGCTACCAATCAGCCCCAGCATTTT
>TRBD1|few|TRBV7-9|TRBJ2-7
CASSSSLGQGIYEQYF
TGTGCCAGCAGCTCATCGCTGGGACAGGGAATTTACGAGCAGTACTTC
>TRBD1|few|TRBV7-8|TRBJ2-7
CASSFAGTGSYEQYF
TGTGCCAGCAGCTTCGCCGGGACAGGGTCCTACGAGCAGTACTTC
>-|-|TRBV7-9|TRBJ2-7
CASSRTLGSYEQYF
TGTGCCAGCAGCCGGACGTTAGGCTCCTACGAGCAGTACTTC
>-|-|TRBV11-3|TRBJ2-6
CASTPTAGANVLTF
TGTGCCAGCACCCCGACAGCTGGGGCCAACGTCCTGACTTTC
>TRBD1|-|TRBV7-2|TRBJ2-5
CASSLVGQGAVGETQYF
TGTGCCAGCAGCTTGGTTGGACAGGGGGCGGTCGGGGAGACCCAGTACTTC